The entry below describes one T cell receptor (beta chain). TCRdb passed the RT-PCR reads through MiXCR, listing each CDR3 protein once. Of 150,000 to 250,000 distinct CDR3 sequences listed, more than 35% are singletons. Germline CDR1 is DFQATT and CDR2 is SNEGSKA (reference sequence). This CDR3 region has 14 residues. With V trimmed by 7 bases and J by 4 bases, 8 bases remained unmatched. This sample stems from a study of patients and donors after allogeneic stem cell transplantation. The receptor comes from a human donor who was either an allogeneic HSCT recipient or a stem cell or donor lymphocyte infusion donor (not recorded which). It is not recorded whose cells these are; they may come from a transplant donor. The chain employs TRBV20-1 and TRBJ2-1; 9 nucleotides agree with TRBD2. Material: blood, either unsorted or a sorted T cell fraction (not recorded which). CDR3 sequence: CSVLASGIYNEQFF. CDR3 DNA sequence: TGCAGTGTCCTAGCTAGCGGGATATACAATGAGCAGTTCTTC.